These 30 T cell receptor beta chains were all obtained from the same sample, sequenced in a study of blood T cell repertoires in COVID-19. TCRdb's table, derived via immunoSEQ multiplex PCR, lists solely in-frame clones and lacks some. The sample shows about 410,000 clones, roughly 90% of them seen only once. The sample taken for sequencing was PBMCs or T cells enriched from blood (not recorded which). The receptor set was obtained from a woman aged 25 to 39 who had recovered from COVID-19.

This clone was detected once. The rearrangement uses TRBV6-1 and TRBJ1-1; 9 nucleotides match TRBD1. This CDR3 has 16 amino acids. V lost 4 bases, J lost 1 base, and 7 bases stayed unmatched. CDR1 and CDR2 from the germline V gene are MNHNS and SASEGT. Here the CDR3 reads CASSGTGVLWNTEAFF. The CDR3 DNA sequence: TGTGCCAGCAGTGGGACAGGGGTTTTATGGAACACTGAAGCTTTCTTT.

The J gene is TRBJ2-7, the V gene TRBV15; D remains ambiguous. Per the germline V gene, CDR1 is LNHNV and CDR2 is YYDKDF (reference sequence). The CDR3 runs 12 residues. V lost 1 base to trimming and J lost 3 bases, with 4 bases between them. CDR3 DNA: TGTGCCACCAGCAGAGCTTACTACGAGCAGTACTTC. Amino acids: CATSRAYYEQYF.

CDR3 in amino acids: CASSDRGVAEAFF. The CDR3 DNA reads as TGTGCCAGTAGCGACAGGGGGGTCGCTGAAGCTTTCTTT. This rearrangement joins TRBV19 to TRBJ1-1, with 9 positions matching TRBD1. CDR3 length: 13 amino acids. Germline-derived CDR1 and CDR2 are LNHDA and SQIVND (reference sequence). V shed 6 bases, J shed 6 bases, and the junction held 5 bases outside the gene matches. The full variable domain, in which reference TRBV19 and TRBJ1-1 provide the parts outside the CDR3, is DGGITQSPKYLFRKEGQNVTLSCEQNLNHDAMYWYRQDPGQGLRLIYYSQIVNDFQKGDIAEGYSVSREKKESFPLTVTSAQKNPTAFYLCASSDRGVAEAFFGQGTRLTVV.

This clone was picked up one time. The chain couples TRBV9 to TRBJ1-1; D is perhaps TRBD1 (5 bases). CDR1 is SGDLS and CDR2 is YYNGEE in the germline V gene. V lost 4 bases to trimming and J lost 0 bases, with 10 bases between them. The CDR3 contains 14 residues. CDR3 in amino acids: CASSFGQMNTEAFF. The CDR3 coding sequence is TGTGCCAGCAGCTTCGGACAAATGAACACTGAAGCTTTCTTT.

This chain connects TRBV4-3 to TRBJ1-2; D may be TRBD1 (5 bases). Germline V lookup: CDR1 LGHNA, CDR2 YSLEER. V dropped 4 bases and J dropped 0 bases, with 12 bases sitting between them. The CDR3 is 15 amino acids. The CDR3 coding sequence is TGCGCCAGCAGCCCCCGGGACTACTCTAACTATGGCTACACCTTC. Residues: CASSPRDYSNYGYTF.

The J gene is TRBJ1-5, the V gene TRBV28; 7 positions agree with TRBD1. Germline loops: CDR1 MDHEN, CDR2 SYDVKM. The CDR3 contains 13 residues. J gave up 9 bases and V 3 bases, and 5 bases lay outside the gene matches. CDR3 sequence (DNA): TGTGCCAGCAGTTTCAGGGGGTTAGGGCCCCAGCATTTT. It encodes CASSFRGLGPQHF.

This chain uses TRBV11-2 with TRBJ1-6; 7 bases are a match to TRBD1. CDR1 SGHAT and CDR2 FQNNGV come from the germline V gene. The J segment lost 0 bases and the V segment lost 5 bases, leaving 4 bases of the junction unmatched. The length of the CDR3 is 16 residues. This CDR3 reads CASSTRQGSYNSPLHF. The CDR3 bases are TGTGCCAGCAGCACCCGACAGGGCTCCTATAATTCACCCCTCCACTTT.

The chain joins TRBV7-6 to TRBJ1-5; D is possibly TRBD1 (6 bases). Germline loops: CDR1 SGHVS, CDR2 FNYEAQ. CDR3 length: 17 amino acids. Between the trimmed V and J ends, which lost 2 bases and 2 bases, there was a span of 16 bases. The CDR3 reads CASSLLAGAKGNQPQHF. The CDR3, as DNA: TGTGCCAGCAGCTTATTGGCGGGGGCGAAGGGCAATCAGCCCCAGCATTTT. The whole variable domain, remainder taken from reference TRBV7-6 and TRBJ1-5, is GAGVSQSPRYKVTKRGQDVALRCDPISGHVSLYWYRQALGQGPEFLTYFNYEAQQDKSGLPNDRFSAERPEGSISTLTIQRTEQRDSAMYRCASSLLAGAKGNQPQHFGDGTRLSIL.

V usage is TRBV4-2 and J usage is TRBJ2-7; TRBD2 matches at 11 bases. CDR3 length equals 18 residues. Germline lookup yields CDR1 LGHNA and CDR2 YNFKEQ. The trim removed 0 bases at V and 4 bases at J, leaving 11 bases unmatched. CDR3 residues: CASSQDRGTSGFIYEQYF. The CDR3 DNA follows: TGTGCCAGCAGCCAAGATAGGGGGACTAGCGGATTCATTTACGAGCAGTACTTC.

The chain links TRBV5-1 to TRBJ2-7; 9 bases align to TRBD2. The CDR3 has 16 amino acids. The trim removed 4 bases at V and 5 bases at J, leaving 13 bases unmatched. Germline CDR1 reads SGHRS; CDR2 reads YFSETQ. CDR3 DNA: TGCGCCAGCAGCCCAGAATTTAGCGGGAGCAGGAACGAGCAGTACTTC. Translating it yields CASSPEFSGSRNEQYF. The full variable domain, with the rest looked up from reference TRBV5-1 and TRBJ2-7, is KAGVTQTPRYLIKTRGQQVTLSCSPISGHRSVSWYQQTPGQGLQFLFEYFSETQRNKGNFPGRFSGRQFSNSRSEMNVSTLELGDSALYLCASSPEFSGSRNEQYFGPGTRLTVT.

The chain recombines TRBV7-2 with TRBJ1-3; no firm D call. With 5 bases removed from V and 3 bases from J, the gap between germline ends came to 2 bases. The CDR3 consists of 11 residues. Germline CDR1 SGHTA, CDR2 FQGNSA. CDR3 protein: CASSRGNTIYF. The CDR3 bases are TGTGCCAGCAGCCGTGGAAACACCATATATTTT.

The V gene is TRBV7-8, the J gene TRBJ2-1, with D maybe TRBD1 (5 bases). There are 13 residues in the CDR3. The V gene's germline CDR1 is SGHVS and CDR2 FQNEAQ. The V end was cut by 5 bases, the J end by 4 bases, with 9 bases between. CDR3 bases: TGTGCCAGCAGCCGAGGACAATACAATGAGCAGTTCTTC. It is translated as CASSRGQYNEQFF.

This sequence joins TRBV19 and TRBJ2-7, with D tentatively TRBD1 (6 bases). The CDR3 runs 21 residues. Germline V gene data show CDR1 as LNHDA and CDR2 as SQIVND (reference sequence). V shed 1 base and J shed 3 bases, with 31 bases lying between them. The CDR3 DNA is TGTGCCAGTAGTATAGTGAGGCAGAGCAGGACAGAGTCCTCCTTACGCTACGAGCAGTACTTC. Residues: CASSIVRQSRTESSLRYEQYF.

The genes are TRBV5-1 and TRBJ2-7; TRBD2 aligns across 11 bases. After removal of 4 bases from V and 4 bases from J, the junction contained 7 bases not matched to a gene. Germline V lookup: CDR1 SGHRS, CDR2 YFSETQ. The CDR3 extends over 15 amino acids. As DNA, the CDR3 is TGCGCCAGCAGCACCACTAGCGGGAGCGGGTACGAGCAGTACTTC. Protein: CASSTTSGSGYEQYF. Combining the CDR3 with reference TRBV5-1 and TRBJ2-7 gives the whole variable domain KAGVTQTPRYLIKTRGQQVTLSCSPISGHRSVSWYQQTPGQGLQFLFEYFSETQRNKGNFPGRFSGRQFSNSRSEMNVSTLELGDSALYLCASSTTSGSGYEQYFGPGTRLTVT.

CDR3 amino acids: CATSQINSNQPQHF. The CDR3 DNA sequence: TGTGCCACCAGCCAGATAAATAGCAATCAGCCCCAGCATTTT. V is TRBV15 and J is TRBJ1-5; D is unclear. The CDR3 is made up of 14 amino acids. The V gene's germline CDR1 is LNHNV and CDR2 YYDKDF (reference sequence). The V end lost 5 bases, the J end lost 0 bases, and 8 bases lay between the germline ends.

V and J are TRBV25-1 and TRBJ1-2; TRBD1 matches 12 bases. CDR3 length equals 15 residues. V lost 1 base and J lost 8; bases outside the gene matches: 5. The germline gives CDR1 MGHDK, CDR2 SYGVNS. In DNA, the CDR3 is TGTGCCAGCAGTGAATCCGGGACAGGGGGCGGGGGCTACACCTTC. Protein sequence: CASSESGTGGGGYTF.

CDR3 nucleotide sequence: TGTGCCAGCAGCTTAGGAGCTAGCGGGCGTTACAATGAGCAGTTCTTC. Protein sequence: CASSLGASGRYNEQFF. The rearrangement joins TRBV7-8 to TRBJ2-1; 8 positions agree with TRBD2. The V segment lost 1 base and the J segment 4 bases; nucleotides outside the gene matches: 6. The CDR3 loop spans 16 amino acids. Germline V gene lookup returns CDR1 SGHVS and CDR2 FQNEAQ.

This chain links TRBV11-1 with TRBJ2-7; 10 bases line up with TRBD1. The CDR3 covers 15 residues. Per the germline V gene, CDR1 is SGHAT and CDR2 is FQDESV (reference sequence). Losses at the gene ends were 3 bases for V and 5 bases for J; bases not matched to a gene: 7. Here the CDR3 DNA reads TGTGCCAGCAGCTTGGCCGGGACAGGGGTCAACGAGCAGTACTTC. Protein sequence: CASSLAGTGVNEQYF.

The rearrangement uses TRBV10-3 and TRBJ1-2; TRBD1 agrees at 7 bases. With 10 bases clipped from V and 8 bases from J, the junction kept 16 bases outside the gene matches. This CDR3 spans 14 amino acids. CDR1 ENHRY and CDR2 SYGVKD come from the germline V gene. The DNA of the CDR3 is TGTGCCACTTCGGGGGACAGTGCGGTCTTCGGCTACACCTTC. Its translation is CATSGDSAVFGYTF.

The rearrangement joins TRBV7-2 to TRBJ1-2; D perhaps matches TRBD1 (5 bases). Germline CDR1 reads SGHTA; CDR2 reads FQGNSA. The germline V and J ends were trimmed by 2 bases and 9 bases, with 13 bases remaining between them. CDR3 length equals 13 residues. CDR3 region: CASSLRSRGSYTF. In nucleotides, the CDR3 is TGTGCCAGCAGCTTAAGATCTAGGGGTAGCTACACCTTC.

V usage is TRBV19 and J usage is TRBJ2-1; maybe TRBD1 (5 bases). This CDR3 spans 13 amino acids. V lost 1 base and J 6 bases, leaving 7 bases between the germline ends. Germline CDR1 LNHDA, CDR2 SQIVND (reference sequence). CDR3 coding DNA: TGTGCCAGTAGTATAGGGACACGCAATGAGCAGTTCTTC. It translates to CASSIGTRNEQFF.

The V gene is TRBV12-3 or TRBV12-4, the J gene TRBJ1-1; possible D gene TRBD1, 6 bases. This CDR3 contains 12 residues. V was shortened by 3 bases and J by 10 bases, with 12 bases between the two germline ends. CDR3 residues: CASSFTGWGAFF. In nucleotides, the CDR3 is TGTGCCAGCAGTTTCACAGGGTGGGGAGCTTTCTTT.

The chain has TRBV25-1 and TRBJ2-1; possibly TRBD2 for D (5 bases). Germline lookup yields CDR1 MGHDK and CDR2 SYGVNS. Trimming removed 1 base from V and 4 bases from J, with 8 bases in between. The CDR3 is made up of 14 amino acids. DNA for the CDR3: TGTGCCAGCAGTGAATTCCCGGGATACAATGAGCAGTTCTTC. Residues: CASSEFPGYNEQFF.

The chain recombines TRBV7-9 with TRBJ1-1; D gene unclear. Germline CDR1 and CDR2: SEHNR and FQNEAQ (reference sequence). This CDR3 region has 15 residues. Trimming shortened V by 6 bases and J by 0 bases, and 14 bases separated the two germline ends. The CDR3 nucleotides read TGTGCCAGCAGAACGAAACAGCAACTGAACACTGAAGCTTTCTTT. This sequence encodes CASRTKQQLNTEAFF.

The V gene is TRBV28, the J gene TRBJ2-7; D perhaps matches TRBD1 (5 bases). The CDR3 covers 14 residues. Trimming cost V 6 bases and J 1 base, with 13 bases left between them. CDR1 is MDHEN and CDR2 is SYDVKM in the germline V gene. CDR3 amino acids: CASSRSDTSYEQYF. DNA for the CDR3: TGTGCCAGCAGCCGGTCGGACACTTCCTACGAGCAGTACTTC.

This sequence joins TRBV10-3 and TRBJ1-1; D is ambiguous. The CDR3 spans 13 residues. The V and J ends lost 10 bases and 0 bases respectively, with 12 bases between them. Per germline, CDR1 ENHRY and CDR2 SYGVKD. The CDR3 nucleotides read TGTGCCAGCTCCGGGTCGGTGAACACTGAAGCTTTCTTT. This codes for CASSGSVNTEAFF.

The rearrangement links TRBV6-1 to TRBJ2-3; TRBD1 aligns across 9 bases. Germline CDR1 is MNHNS and CDR2 is SASEGT. V shed 0 bases and J 9 bases; nucleotides not matched to a gene: 7. The CDR3 covers 15 residues. CDR3 protein: CASSEADRGVGTQYF. In DNA, the CDR3 is TGTGCCAGCAGTGAAGCCGACAGGGGGGTGGGGACGCAGTATTTT.

The chain is built from TRBV2 and TRBJ2-3; 8 nucleotides align to TRBD1. Germline CDR1 is SNHLY and CDR2 is FYNNEI. This CDR3 has 16 residues. The V and J ends lost 7 bases and 6 bases, in that order; junction bases with no gene match: 15. Here the CDR3 reads CASTRTRQGAGDTQYF. The CDR3 DNA reads TGTGCCAGCACTCGAACGCGGCAGGGGGCAGGGGATACGCAGTATTTT.

The chain uses TRBV29-1 and TRBJ1-2; 10 nucleotides match TRBD1. V shed 6 bases and J 7 bases; nucleotides not matched to a gene: 8. Looked up from germline, CDR1 is SQVTM and CDR2 is ANQGSEA. The CDR3 extends over 13 amino acids. Written as DNA, the CDR3 is TGCAGCGTATTGACAGGGGGCCAGGGTGGCTACACCTTC. Encoded protein: CSVLTGGQGGYTF.

The V gene is TRBV30, the J gene TRBJ1-2, with D perhaps TRBD1 (5 bases). V was shortened by 3 bases and J by 8 bases, with 7 bases between the two germline ends. Germline lookup yields CDR1 GTSNPN and CDR2 SVGIG (reference sequence). CDR3 length: 10 residues. In nucleotides, the CDR3 is TGTGCCTGGAGGTCAGGGGGCTACACCTTC. Translation gives CAWRSGGYTF.